These 6 T cell receptor beta chains share one sample of origin, sequenced in a study of CD8 T cells in ankylosing spondylitis. In TCRdb, the 5' RACE reads were re-called with MiXCR into one record per CDR3 protein. The sample includes about 200,000 distinct CDR3 sequences, 20% to 30% of them seen just once. The sample was blood, either unsorted or a sorted T cell fraction (not recorded which). The receptors were gathered from a male donor with ankylosing spondylitis or in good health (not recorded which).

Remarks on this clonotype: One end of the junction is discordant with germline, which a read error may explain. The chain has TRBV5-1 and TRBJ2-7; D call uncertain. CDR1 is SGHRS and CDR2 is YFSETQ in the germline V gene. CDR3 length equals 14 residues. The CDR3 loop is CASIQAPNSCEQYF. The CDR3 DNA is TGCGCCAGCATTCAGGCGCCAAACTCCTGCGAGCAGTACTTC.

This clonotype was seen only a few times. V gene TRBV9 combines with J gene TRBJ2-5, with 9 bases aligning to TRBD2. The length of the CDR3 is 14 residues. V shed 4 bases and J 2 bases; nucleotides not matched to a gene: 3. CDR1 is SGDLS, CDR2 YYNGEE, per germline. CDR3 in DNA: TGTGCCAGCAGCCCGACTAGCGGTCAAGAGACCCAGTACTTC. It specifies CASSPTSGQETQYF.

This clonotype was observed many times. The V call is TRBV7-2, the J call TRBJ2-1; 7 bases are a match to TRBD1. The CDR3 spans 14 residues. From germline, CDR1 is SGHTA and CDR2 FQGNSA. V lost 6 bases to trimming and J lost 10 bases; unmatched junction nucleotides: 12. In DNA form, the CDR3 reads TGTGCCAGCAGTTCCCGACAGGGTGGGCTCGAGCAGTTCTTC. It is translated as CASSSRQGGLEQFF.

The sample holds many counts of this clonotype. V gene TRBV4-1 combines with J gene TRBJ2-1; 12 nucleotides match TRBD2. The trim removed 3 bases at V and 10 bases at J, leaving 10 bases unmatched. This CDR3 has 16 amino acids. Germline loops: CDR1 MGHRA, CDR2 YSYEKL. The CDR3 here is CASSQTGGTSGQEQFF. For the CDR3, the DNA is TGCGCCAGCAGCCAGACGGGTGGGACTAGCGGGCAAGAGCAGTTCTTC.

This clonotype was picked up many times. V is TRBV21-1 and J is TRBJ2-1; the D call in the table, TRBD2, was not verified against the DNA. TRBV21-1 is an annotated pseudogene. The CDR3 sequence is 15 residues long. The CDR3 bases are TGTGCCAGCAGCGGTCCTAGCGGGTCCTACAATGAGCAGTTCTTC. Protein sequence: CASSGPSGSYNEQFF.

This clonotype was counted once. This chain links TRBV7-3 with TRBJ2-2; the D is unclear. This CDR3 has 16 residues. Germline V gene lookup returns CDR1 SGHTA and CDR2 FQGTGA. Trimming left V 7 bases short and J 0 bases short, with 15 bases between. CDR3 DNA sequence: TGTGCCAGCACCATCGGGCCACCGTCGAACACCGGGGAGCTGTTTTTT. Translating gives CASTIGPPSNTGELFF.